The 7 T cell receptor beta chains listed next were all sequenced from one sample in a study of type 1 regulatory T cells. TCRdb itself ran the reads through MiXCR, one entry per CDR3 protein. The data show 60,000 to 80,000 distinct CDR3 sequences, 50% to 70% seen once. Their antigens are not known. Sequencing was carried out using cultured T cells, either the whole culture or a sorted T cell fraction (not recorded which). This sample's subset: Tr1-enriched cell product generated in vitro against host alloantigens. These receptors were taken from a human donor in good health.

J is TRBJ2-1 and V is TRBV6-2 or TRBV6-3, with 13 positions matching TRBD2. Losses at the gene ends were 10 bases for V and 8 bases for J; bases not matched to a gene: 11. The CDR3 runs to 15 residues. CDR1 is MNHEY, CDR2 SVGEGT, per germline. The CDR3 region is CATRGTSGIGDEQFF. The CDR3 DNA reads TGTGCCACCCGAGGGACTAGCGGGATCGGTGATGAGCAGTTCTTC.

V gene TRBV11-2 combines with J gene TRBJ2-1, with 9 bases that match TRBD2. This CDR3 is built from 17 residues. Germline CDR1 reads SGHAT; CDR2 reads FQNNGV. The V gene end was trimmed by 4 bases and the J gene end by 5 bases; junction bases not matched to a gene: 12. Written as DNA, the CDR3 is TGTGCCAGCAGCTCTGGACTAGCGCCTACCTCGGACAATGAGCAGTTCTTC. Amino acids: CASSSGLAPTSDNEQFF.

J is TRBJ2-3 and V is TRBV2; D is perhaps TRBD1 (5 bases). Germline V lookup: CDR1 SNHLY, CDR2 FYNNEI. The CDR3 is 12 residues long. The germline V and J ends were trimmed by 7 bases and 4 bases, with 9 bases remaining between them. CDR3 coding DNA: TGTGCCAGCACAGGGTTCCCAGATACGCAGTATTTT. Its translation is CASTGFPDTQYF.

This clonotype has ten or more counts. The chain has TRBV7-2 and TRBJ1-3; D unclear. Germline values: CDR1 SGHTA, CDR2 FQGNSA. V was pared by 2 bases and J by 0 bases, with 5 bases between. The CDR3 sequence is 14 residues long. In DNA, the CDR3 is TGTGCCAGCAGCTTAAGTGGCTCTGGAAACACCATATATTTT. This codes for CASSLSGSGNTIYF.

The sample holds a few counts of this clonotype. The chain is built from TRBV7-9 and TRBJ2-5; D is possibly TRBD1 or TRBD2 (5 bases each). Trimming cost V 0 bases and J 5 bases, with 13 bases left between them. This CDR3 has 15 amino acids. Germline lookup yields CDR1 SEHNR and CDR2 FQNEAQ (reference sequence). The CDR3 DNA sequence: TGTGCCAGCAGCTTAGCGCCCGGCAGGGAGGAGACCCAGTACTTC. Residues: CASSLAPGREETQYF.

Only one count was recorded for this clonotype. The rearrangement links TRBV5-1 to TRBJ2-1; 8 positions agree with TRBD2. Germline lookup yields CDR1 SGHRS and CDR2 YFSETQ. This CDR3 has 15 amino acids. Losses at the gene ends were 2 bases for V and 7 bases for J; bases not matched to a gene: 8. The CDR3 coding sequence is TGCGCCAGCAGCTTAGCGGGAGTAGTCGGTAATGAGCAGTTCTTC. Translation gives CASSLAGVVGNEQFF.

This clonotype has only a few counts. The chain combines TRBV9 with TRBJ1-5; no reliable D call. V was cut by 3 bases and J by 0 bases, with 10 bases left in between. The CDR3 loop spans 15 amino acids. The V gene's germline CDR1 is SGDLS and CDR2 YYNGEE. CDR3 amino acids: CASSEGRASNQPQHF. CDR3 DNA: TGTGCCAGCAGCGAAGGGAGAGCTAGCAATCAGCCCCAGCATTTT.